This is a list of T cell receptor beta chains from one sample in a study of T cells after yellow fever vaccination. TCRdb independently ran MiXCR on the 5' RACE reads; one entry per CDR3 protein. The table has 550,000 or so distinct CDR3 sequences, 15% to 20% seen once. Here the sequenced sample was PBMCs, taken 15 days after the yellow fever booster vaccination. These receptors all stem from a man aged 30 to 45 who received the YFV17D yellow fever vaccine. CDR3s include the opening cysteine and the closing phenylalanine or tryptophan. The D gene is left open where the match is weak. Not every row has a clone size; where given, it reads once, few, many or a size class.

CDR3: CASSLGLAGVSIPFF
DNA: TGTGCCAGCAGCTTAGGACTAGCGGGAGTGTCGATCCCGTTCTTC
J: TRBJ2-1
V: TRBV7-8
D: TRBD2
size: -

CDR3: CSVRAGGHEQYF
DNA: TGCAGCGTTCGTGCGGGAGGGCACGAGCAGTACTTC
J: TRBJ2-7
V: TRBV29-1
D: TRBD2
size: -

CDR3: CASSPHRDWNTYEQYF
DNA: TGTGCCAGCAGCCCCCATCGGGACTGGAACACCTACGAGCAGTACTTC
J: TRBJ2-7
V: TRBV7-8
D: -
size: -

CDR3: CSVEGNRRENEQFF
DNA: TGCAGCGTTGAAGGAAATCGGAGGGAAAATGAGCAGTTCTTC
J: TRBJ2-1
V: TRBV29-1
D: -
size: -

CDR3: CASSPGSGDIQYF
DNA: TGTGCCAGCAGCCCAGGAAGTGGAGACATTCAGTACTTC
J: TRBJ2-4
V: TRBV11-2
D: -
size: -

CDR3: CSADSDTEAFF
DNA: TGCAGTGCGGACTCCGACACTGAAGCTTTCTTT
J: TRBJ1-1
V: TRBV20-1
D: -
size: few

CDR3: CASSQETGVLFF
DNA: TGCGCCAGCAGCCAAGAGACGGGGGTGCTGTTTTTT
J: TRBJ2-2
V: TRBV4-3
D: -
size: few

CDR3: CASVLAGGPNEQYF
DNA: TGTGCCTCTGTTTTGGCGGGAGGGCCCAACGAGCAGTACTTC
J: TRBJ2-7
V: TRBV30
D: TRBD2
size: -

CDR3: CASTVTAAYEQYF
DNA: TGTGCCAGCACGGTTACGGCAGCCTACGAGCAGTACTTC
J: TRBJ2-7
V: TRBV2
D: -
size: few

CDR3: CASSASGTDTQYF
DNA: TGTGCCAGCAGCGCTAGCGGCACAGATACGCAGTATTTT
J: TRBJ2-3
V: TRBV9
D: -
size: few

CDR3: CASSFYGYRTTGAEQYF
DNA: TGTGCCAGCAGCTTCTATGGTTACCGGACTACCGGCGCCGAGCAGTACTTC
J: TRBJ2-7
V: TRBV7-2
D: -
size: few

CDR3: CSVGAGGADTQYF
DNA: TGCAGCGTTGGAGCAGGGGGGGCAGATACGCAGTATTTT
J: TRBJ2-3
V: TRBV29-1
D: -
size: -

CDR3: CASSQVHEKLFF
DNA: TGTGCCAGCAGCCAAGTTCATGAAAAACTGTTTTTT
J: TRBJ1-4
V: TRBV14
D: -
size: few

CDR3: CASSFLRENYNEQFF
DNA: TGTGCCAGCAGCTTTCTACGGGAGAATTACAATGAGCAGTTCTTC
J: TRBJ2-1
V: TRBV7-3
D: -
size: few

CDR3: CASSERLVSTYEQYF
DNA: TGTGCCAGCAGTGAGCGACTGGTGTCTACCTACGAGCAGTACTTC
J: TRBJ2-7
V: TRBV2
D: -
size: -

CDR3: CASSFGGTGGETQYF
DNA: TGCGCCAGCAGCTTTGGTGGAACAGGGGGAGAGACCCAGTACTTC
J: TRBJ2-5
V: TRBV5-1
D: TRBD1
size: few

CDR3: CAISDGGVSRMNTEAFF
DNA: TGTGCCATCAGTGACGGGGGCGTCTCTCGGATGAACACTGAAGCTTTCTTT
J: TRBJ1-1
V: TRBV10-3
D: -
size: -

CDR3: CSARDPQAVSTDTQYF
DNA: TGCAGTGCTAGAGACCCACAAGCAGTTAGCACAGATACGCAGTATTTT
J: TRBJ2-3
V: TRBV20-1
D: -
size: few

CDR3: CASSLNDRVSYEQYF
DNA: TGTGCCAGCAGTTTAAACGACAGGGTTTCCTACGAGCAGTACTTC
J: TRBJ2-7
V: TRBV28
D: TRBD1
size: -

CDR3: CASSAWGTSGRLGGELFF
DNA: TGTGCCAGCAGCGCATGGGGGACTAGCGGGAGGTTAGGCGGGGAGCTGTTTTTT
J: TRBJ2-2
V: TRBV11-2
D: TRBD2
size: few

CDR3: CASSLSENTEAFF
DNA: TGTGCCAGCAGTTTGTCAGAGAACACTGAAGCTTTCTTT
J: TRBJ1-1
V: TRBV12-3/TRBV12-4
D: -
size: many

CDR3: CAIRDRGPSGANVLTF
DNA: TGTGCCATCAGGGACAGGGGCCCCTCTGGGGCCAACGTCCTGACTTTC
J: TRBJ2-6
V: TRBV10-3
D: TRBD1
size: few

CDR3: CAVGRAGEQYF
DNA: TGTGCCGTCGGGAGGGCCGGCGAGCAGTACTTC
J: TRBJ2-7
V: TRBV3-1
D: TRBD2
size: -

CDR3: CASTLSITNTGELFF
DNA: TGTGCCAGCACCCTCTCCATAACGAACACCGGGGAGCTGTTTTTT
J: TRBJ2-2
V: TRBV9
D: -
size: -

CDR3: CASSLDGDRAAPSYNEQFF
DNA: TGTGCCAGCAGCTTAGATGGGGATCGGGCAGCACCCTCCTACAATGAGCAGTTCTTC
J: TRBJ2-1
V: TRBV11-2
D: -
size: -

CDR3: CSADLSGAGDEQFF
DNA: TGCAGTGCCGACCTTAGCGGGGCGGGCGATGAGCAGTTCTTC
J: TRBJ2-1
V: TRBV20-1
D: TRBD2
size: few

CDR3: CASSFPGQPYEQYF
DNA: TGTGCCAGCAGCTTCCCCGGACAGCCCTACGAGCAGTACTTC
J: TRBJ2-7
V: TRBV11-1
D: -
size: -

CDR3: CASSQTGGRINNEQFF
DNA: TGTGCCAGCAGCCAAACAGGGGGCCGCATCAACAATGAGCAGTTCTTC
J: TRBJ2-1
V: TRBV4-2
D: TRBD1
size: few

CDR3: CASSYSTVGQGTLNTEAFF
DNA: TGTGCCAGCAGTTACTCGACGGTGGGACAGGGGACTTTGAACACTGAAGCTTTCTTT
J: TRBJ1-1
V: TRBV6-2/TRBV6-3
D: TRBD1
size: few

CDR3: CASFPGQQASTDTQYF
DNA: TGTGCCAGCTTTCCGGGACAGCAAGCTAGCACAGATACGCAGTATTTT
J: TRBJ2-3
V: TRBV18
D: TRBD1
size: -

CDR3: CSALRADYTDTQYF
DNA: TGCAGTGCTCTGAGGGCGGATTACACAGATACGCAGTATTTT
J: TRBJ2-3
V: TRBV20-1
D: -
size: -

CDR3: CASSSLAGGPAGELFF
DNA: TGTGCCAGCAGCTCCCTAGCGGGAGGGCCCGCCGGGGAGCTGTTTTTT
J: TRBJ2-2
V: TRBV7-9
D: TRBD2
size: -

CDR3: CASSYSKGGGIVYEQFF
DNA: TGTGCCAGCAGTTACTCGAAGGGAGGTGGTATAGTCTATGAGCAGTTCTTC
J: TRBJ2-1
V: TRBV6-5
D: -
size: few

CDR3: CASRSSGRAYEQYF
DNA: TGTGCCAGCAGGTCGAGCGGGAGAGCCTACGAGCAGTACTTC
J: TRBJ2-7
V: TRBV3-1
D: TRBD2
size: few

CDR3: CASSSREGRRYEQYF
DNA: TGTGCCAGCAGCTCGCGGGAGGGCCGGCGCTACGAGCAGTACTTC
J: TRBJ2-7
V: TRBV7-9
D: TRBD2
size: few

CDR3: CASSHGQVQETQYF
DNA: TGTGCCAGCAGCCACGGACAGGTCCAAGAGACCCAGTACTTC
J: TRBJ2-5
V: TRBV7-2
D: TRBD1
size: many

CDR3: CASSMATDTQYF
DNA: TGTGCCAGTAGTATGGCCACAGATACGCAGTATTTT
J: TRBJ2-3
V: TRBV19
D: -
size: -

CDR3: CASSQDGAWGNEQFF
DNA: TGCGCCAGCAGCCAAGATGGGGCTTGGGGGAATGAGCAGTTCTTC
J: TRBJ2-1
V: TRBV4-3
D: -
size: -

CDR3: CASTLGGNIQYF
DNA: TGTGCCAGCACGCTTGGTGGAAACATTCAGTACTTC
J: TRBJ2-4
V: TRBV7-2
D: -
size: few

CDR3: CASSVGGEPYEQYF
DNA: TGTGCCAGCAGCGTAGGGGGCGAGCCCTACGAGCAGTACTTC
J: TRBJ2-7
V: TRBV9
D: -
size: -

CDR3: CASSLVAGGRDEQYF
DNA: TGTGCCAGCAGCTTAGTCGCTGGGGGGAGGGACGAGCAGTACTTC
J: TRBJ2-7
V: TRBV7-9
D: TRBD2
size: -

CDR3: CASSPGLAGTSEQFF
DNA: TGTGCCAGCAGCCCGGGACTAGCGGGAACGAGTGAGCAGTTCTTC
J: TRBJ2-1
V: TRBV7-2
D: TRBD2
size: -

CDR3: CASRPNRGSTDTQYF
DNA: TGTGCCAGCCGACCTAATCGCGGTTCCACAGATACGCAGTATTTT
J: TRBJ2-3
V: TRBV5-4
D: -
size: -

CDR3: CASTDRQGTF
DNA: TGTGCCAGCACGGACCGACAGGGGACCTTC
J: TRBJ1-2
V: TRBV2
D: TRBD1
size: -

CDR3: CASSSSWQYSYEQYF
DNA: TGTGCCAGCAGCTCTTCATGGCAGTACTCCTACGAGCAGTACTTC
J: TRBJ2-7
V: TRBV6-1
D: -
size: -

CDR3: CASSLGDETQYF
DNA: TGCGCCAGCAGCTTGGGTGACGAGACCCAGTACTTC
J: TRBJ2-5
V: TRBV5-1
D: -
size: few

CDR3: CASSHERSYNEQFF
DNA: TGCGCCAGCAGCCACGAGAGGTCCTACAATGAGCAGTTCTTC
J: TRBJ2-1
V: TRBV4-3
D: -
size: few

CDR3: CAIRTGTSGTDSYNEQFF
DNA: TGTGCCATCAGAACCGGGACTAGCGGAACTGACTCCTACAATGAGCAGTTCTTC
J: TRBJ2-1
V: TRBV10-3
D: TRBD2
size: -

CDR3: CSARNRDGYTF
DNA: TGCAGTGCTAGAAATAGGGACGGCTACACCTTC
J: TRBJ1-2
V: TRBV20-1
D: -
size: -

CDR3: CASSFGTHGYTF
DNA: TGTGCCAGCAGCTTCGGGACACATGGCTACACCTTC
J: TRBJ1-2
V: TRBV5-8
D: -
size: -

CDR3: CASKQNNRGFEAFF
DNA: TGTGCCAGCAAACAAAATAACAGGGGATTTGAAGCTTTCTTT
J: TRBJ1-1
V: TRBV6-1
D: TRBD1
size: -

CDR3: CASSPKTSAPSTDTQYF
DNA: TGTGCCAGCAGCCCCAAGACTAGCGCTCCTAGCACAGATACGCAGTATTTT
J: TRBJ2-3
V: TRBV7-9
D: TRBD2
size: few

CDR3: CAISEDRVGEQYF
DNA: TGTGCCATCAGTGAGGACAGGGTGGGGGAGCAGTACTTC
J: TRBJ2-7
V: TRBV10-3
D: TRBD1
size: -

CDR3: CASSQYGQNTGELFF
DNA: TGCGCCAGCAGCCAGTACGGACAGAACACCGGGGAGCTGTTTTTT
J: TRBJ2-2
V: TRBV4-3
D: -
size: few

CDR3: CSGYRYSGTQYF
DNA: TGCAGCGGGTACCGATACAGCGGCACCCAGTACTTC
J: TRBJ2-5
V: TRBV29-1
D: -
size: few

CDR3: CASSQDLRGLGSSPLHF
DNA: TGCGCCAGCAGCCAAGATCTAAGAGGCCTAGGGAGTTCACCCCTCCACTTT
J: TRBJ1-6
V: TRBV4-3
D: -
size: few

CDR3: CASREWTGPTGELFF
DNA: TGTGCCAGCAGAGAATGGACAGGCCCAACCGGGGAGCTGTTTTTT
J: TRBJ2-2
V: TRBV7-2
D: TRBD1
size: few

CDR3: CASSLQGNEQFF
DNA: TGTGCCAGCAGTCTTCAGGGGAATGAGCAGTTCTTC
J: TRBJ2-1
V: TRBV7-3
D: -
size: many

CDR3: CASSQGSQETQYF
DNA: TGTGCCAGCAGCCAGGGCTCCCAAGAGACCCAGTACTTC
J: TRBJ2-5
V: TRBV4-3
D: -
size: -